One sample yielded the 6 T cell receptor beta chains listed below, sequenced in a study of T cell responses to AZD1222 COVID-19 vaccine. Generated by immunoSEQ multiplex PCR, the TCRdb table keeps only in-frame clones and is missing some. The sample yields about 75,000 clones, around 87% seen once. The specimen comprised peripheral blood, sampled 28 days after the second AZD1222 dose. The receptors were gathered from an adult who received the AZD1222 COVID-19 vaccine.

This clone showed up just a few times. This rearrangement joins TRBV3-1 (or the pseudogene TRBV3-2) to TRBJ2-1; D possibly corresponds to TRBD2 (5 bases). Germline V lookup: CDR1 LGHDT, CDR2 YNNKEL (reference sequence). Deletions cut 4 bases from V and 7 bases from J, with 20 bases between. The length of the CDR3 is 16 residues. The chain's CDR3 is CASSPSPGRGRNEQFF. Here the CDR3 DNA reads TGTGCCAGCAGCCCGAGCCCAGGACGAGGGCGGAATGAGCAGTTCTTC.

V usage is TRBV21-1 and J usage is TRBJ1-2. TRBV21-1 is a documented pseudogene. The CDR3 length is 14 residues. CDR3 in DNA: TGTGCCAGCAGCCCGACGGTGGTTAGCTATGGCTACACCTTC. It codes for CASSPTVVSYGYTF.

The J gene is TRBJ1-1, the V gene TRBV20-1; D remains ambiguous. The CDR3 is made up of 11 amino acids. V shed 5 bases and J shed 8 bases, with 12 bases lying between them. Germline CDR1 reads DFQATT; CDR2 reads SNEGSKA (reference sequence). The CDR3 bases are TGCAGTGCTGGATCCTTGGGGGAAGCTTTCTTT. This gives the protein CSAGSLGEAFF.

The CDR3 coding sequence is TGTGCCAGCCGACAGGTCACGAACACCGGGGAGCTGTTTTTT. Translated, it gives CASRQVTNTGELFF. The chain joins TRBV7-8 to TRBJ2-2; possibly TRBD1 for D (6 bases). CDR1 is SGHVS and CDR2 is FQNEAQ in the germline V gene. Trimming took off 8 bases at V and 0 bases at J, with 10 bases between the two ends. CDR3 length: 14 amino acids.

The chain carries TRBV7-2 and TRBJ2-1; possibly TRBD2 for D (7 bases). This CDR3 is built from 19 residues. The germline V gene encodes CDR1 SGHTA and CDR2 FQGNSA. V was shortened by 1 base and J by 0 bases, with 19 bases between the two germline ends. CDR3 loop: CASSLERWAGASSYNEQFF. CDR3 bases: TGTGCCAGCAGCTTAGAACGTTGGGCGGGGGCGAGCTCCTACAATGAGCAGTTCTTC.

Comment on this clone: The same CDR3 can be traced to other DNA sequences in this sample. The chain carries TRBV5-1 and TRBJ2-3, with D maybe TRBD2 (6 bases). The CDR3 is 14 amino acids. V lost 4 bases and J lost 3, with 12 bases in between. CDR1 is SGHRS, CDR2 YFSETQ, per germline. The DNA for the CDR3 is TGCGCCAGCAGCCCGGGACTTATAACAGATACGCAGTATTTT. Translation: CASSPGLITDTQYF.